The 2 T cell receptor beta chains reported below all come from one sample, sequenced in a study of blood T cell repertoires in COVID-19. Some clones are missing from TCRdb's copy, which holds only in-frame ones; the method was immunoSEQ multiplex PCR. The sample consists of around 260,000 clones, approximately 88% of them appearing once. What was sequenced was peripheral blood. The receptors shown here come from a woman aged 65 to 85 with COVID-19, enrolled during active disease.

The gene calls are TRBV13 and TRBJ2-7, with TRBD1 matching over 11 bases. Unmatched junction bases numbered 1, after V lost 1 base and J lost 2 bases. From germline, CDR1 is PRHDT and CDR2 FYEKMQ (reference sequence). The CDR3 runs 15 residues. This CDR3 reads CASSLEDRGPYEQYF. CDR3 coding DNA: TGTGCCAGCAGCTTAGAGGACAGGGGGCCCTACGAGCAGTACTTC.

The V call is TRBV10-3, the J call TRBJ2-1; possibly TRBD1 for D (5 bases). The V gene lost 5 bases and the J gene lost 9 bases, with 8 bases spanning the gap. The CDR3 spans 11 residues. CDR1 is ENHRY and CDR2 is SYGVKD in the germline V gene. CDR3 region: CAISSGFEQFF. The CDR3, as DNA: TGTGCCATCAGTTCAGGGTTTGAGCAGTTCTTC.